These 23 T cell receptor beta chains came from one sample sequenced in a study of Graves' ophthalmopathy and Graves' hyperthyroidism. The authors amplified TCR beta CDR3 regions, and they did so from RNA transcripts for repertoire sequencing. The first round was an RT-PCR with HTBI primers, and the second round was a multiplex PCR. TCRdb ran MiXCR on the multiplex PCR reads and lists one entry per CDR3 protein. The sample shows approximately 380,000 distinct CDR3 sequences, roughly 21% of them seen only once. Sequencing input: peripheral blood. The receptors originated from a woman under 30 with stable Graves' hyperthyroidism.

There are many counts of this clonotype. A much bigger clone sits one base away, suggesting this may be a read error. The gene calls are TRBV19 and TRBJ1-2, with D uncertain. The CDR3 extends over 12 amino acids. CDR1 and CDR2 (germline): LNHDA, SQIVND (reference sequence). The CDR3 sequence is CASSMIDYGYAF. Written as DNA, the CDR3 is TGTGCCAGTAGTATGATTGACTATGGCTACGCCTTC.

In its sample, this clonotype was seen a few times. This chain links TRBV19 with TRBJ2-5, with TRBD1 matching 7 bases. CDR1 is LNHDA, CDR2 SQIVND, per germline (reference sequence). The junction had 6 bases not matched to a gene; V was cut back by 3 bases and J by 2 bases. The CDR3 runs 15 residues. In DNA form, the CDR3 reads TGTGCCAGTAGTATCCGGGACAGCACACAAGAGACCCAGTACTTC. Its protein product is CASSIRDSTQETQYF.

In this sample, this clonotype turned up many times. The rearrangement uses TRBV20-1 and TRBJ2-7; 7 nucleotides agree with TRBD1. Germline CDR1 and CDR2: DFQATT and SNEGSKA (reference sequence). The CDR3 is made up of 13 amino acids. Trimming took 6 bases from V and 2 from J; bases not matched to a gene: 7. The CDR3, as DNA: TGCAGTGCGGACCGGGACAGTGCCTACGAGCAGTACTTC. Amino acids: CSADRDSAYEQYF.

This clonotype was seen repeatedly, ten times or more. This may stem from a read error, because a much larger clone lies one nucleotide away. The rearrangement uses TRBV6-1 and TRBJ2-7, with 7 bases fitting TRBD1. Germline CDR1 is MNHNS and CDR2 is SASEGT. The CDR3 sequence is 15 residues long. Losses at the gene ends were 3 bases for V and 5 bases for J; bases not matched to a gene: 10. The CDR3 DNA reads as TGTGCCAGCAGTGACTGGGACAGCCCCAAAGACGAGCAGTACTTC. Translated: CASSDWDSPKDEQYF.

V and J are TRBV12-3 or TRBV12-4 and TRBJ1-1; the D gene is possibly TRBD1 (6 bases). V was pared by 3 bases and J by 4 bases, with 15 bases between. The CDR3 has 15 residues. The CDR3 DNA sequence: TGTGCCAGCAGTTTCGGACCAGGGGTTGGCACTGAAGCTTTCTTT. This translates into CASSFGPGVGTEAFF.

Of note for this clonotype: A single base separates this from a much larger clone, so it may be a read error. This chain's CDR3 is CASCLKSGNTIYF. The CDR3 DNA reads as TGTGCCAGCTGCTTAAAATCTGGAAACACCATATATTTT. The chain combines TRBV7-9 with TRBJ1-3; D remains ambiguous. This CDR3 has 13 residues. The germline V gene encodes CDR1 SEHNR and CDR2 FQNEAQ (reference sequence).

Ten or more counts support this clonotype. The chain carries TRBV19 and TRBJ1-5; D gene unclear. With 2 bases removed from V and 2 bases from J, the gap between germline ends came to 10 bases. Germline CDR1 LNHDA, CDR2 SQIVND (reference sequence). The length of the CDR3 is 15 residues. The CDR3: CASSISGDGNQPQHF. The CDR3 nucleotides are TGTGCCAGTAGTATAAGCGGGGATGGCAATCAGCCCCAGCATTTT.

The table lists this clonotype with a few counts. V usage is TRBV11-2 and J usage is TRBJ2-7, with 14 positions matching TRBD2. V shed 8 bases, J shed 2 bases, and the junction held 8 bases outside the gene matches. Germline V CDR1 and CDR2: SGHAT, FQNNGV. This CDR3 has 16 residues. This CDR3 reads CASGPKGLAGAYEQYF. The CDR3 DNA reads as TGTGCCAGCGGCCCCAAGGGACTAGCGGGAGCCTACGAGCAGTACTTC.

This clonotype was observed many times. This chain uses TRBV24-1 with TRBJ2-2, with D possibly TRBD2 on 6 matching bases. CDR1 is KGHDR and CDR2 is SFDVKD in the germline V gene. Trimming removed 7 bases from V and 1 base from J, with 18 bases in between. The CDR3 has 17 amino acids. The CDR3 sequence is CATSPTDGTQNTGELFF. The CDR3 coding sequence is TGTGCCACCAGCCCAACCGACGGGACTCAGAACACCGGGGAGCTGTTTTTT.

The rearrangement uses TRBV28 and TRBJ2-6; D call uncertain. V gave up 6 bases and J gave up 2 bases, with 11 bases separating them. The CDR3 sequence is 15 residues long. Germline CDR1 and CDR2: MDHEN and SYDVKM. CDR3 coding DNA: TGTGCCAGCAGGCCCCATGGCGCTGGGGCCAACGTCCTGACTTTC. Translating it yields CASRPHGAGANVLTF.

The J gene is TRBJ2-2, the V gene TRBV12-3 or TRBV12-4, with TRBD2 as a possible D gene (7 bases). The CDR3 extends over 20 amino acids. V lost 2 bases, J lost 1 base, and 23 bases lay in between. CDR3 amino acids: CASSLRGAGPFTLNTGELFF. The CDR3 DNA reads TGTGCCAGCAGTTTACGGGGGGCAGGGCCCTTTACTTTGAACACCGGGGAGCTGTTTTTT.

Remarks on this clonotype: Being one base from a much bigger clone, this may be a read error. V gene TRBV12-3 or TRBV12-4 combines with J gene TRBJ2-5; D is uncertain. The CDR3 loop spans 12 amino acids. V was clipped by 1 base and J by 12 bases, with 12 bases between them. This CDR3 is CASSLGPDFEYF. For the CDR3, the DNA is TGTGCCAGCAGTTTAGGCCCAGACTTCGAGTACTTC.

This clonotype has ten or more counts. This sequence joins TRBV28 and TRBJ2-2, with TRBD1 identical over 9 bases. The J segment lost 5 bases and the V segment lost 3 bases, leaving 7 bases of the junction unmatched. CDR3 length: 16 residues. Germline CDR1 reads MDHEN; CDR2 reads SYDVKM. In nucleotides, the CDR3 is TGTGCCAGCAGTTTTGCGGGACAGGGTTGGACCGGGGAGCTGTTTTTT. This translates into CASSFAGQGWTGELFF.

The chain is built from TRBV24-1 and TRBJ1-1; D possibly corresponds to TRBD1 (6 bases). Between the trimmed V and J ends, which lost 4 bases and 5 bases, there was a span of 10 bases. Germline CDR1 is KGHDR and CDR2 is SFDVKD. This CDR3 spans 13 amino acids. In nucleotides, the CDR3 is TGTGCCACCAGTGAACCAACAGGGACTGAAGCTTTCTTT. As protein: CATSEPTGTEAFF.

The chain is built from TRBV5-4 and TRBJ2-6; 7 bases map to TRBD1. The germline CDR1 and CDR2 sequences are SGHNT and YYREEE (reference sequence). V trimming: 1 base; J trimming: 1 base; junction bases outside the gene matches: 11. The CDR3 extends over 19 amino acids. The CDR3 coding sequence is TGTGCCAGCAGCTTGAAGAGCCAGGGGGTGGGGTCTGGGGCCAACGTCCTGACTTTC. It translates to CASSLKSQGVGSGANVLTF.

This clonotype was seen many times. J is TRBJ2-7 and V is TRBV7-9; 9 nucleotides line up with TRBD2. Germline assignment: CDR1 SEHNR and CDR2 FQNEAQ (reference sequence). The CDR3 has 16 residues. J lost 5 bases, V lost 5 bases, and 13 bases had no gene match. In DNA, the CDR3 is TGTGCCAGCAGCGCCGTATGGGCGGGAGGGCCTGACGAGCAGTACTTC. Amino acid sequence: CASSAVWAGGPDEQYF.

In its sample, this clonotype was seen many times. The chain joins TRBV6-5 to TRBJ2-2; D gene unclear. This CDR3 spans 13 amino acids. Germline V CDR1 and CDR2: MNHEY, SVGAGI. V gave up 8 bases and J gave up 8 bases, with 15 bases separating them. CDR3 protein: CASGVLQGGELFF. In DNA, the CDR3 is TGTGCCAGCGGGGTACTGCAAGGTGGGGAGCTGTTTTTT.

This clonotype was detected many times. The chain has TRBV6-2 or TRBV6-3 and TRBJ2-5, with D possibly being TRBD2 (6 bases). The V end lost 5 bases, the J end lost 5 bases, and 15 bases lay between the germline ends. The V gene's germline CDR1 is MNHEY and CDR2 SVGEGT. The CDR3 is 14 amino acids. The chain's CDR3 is CASSPGREPETQYF. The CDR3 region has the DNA TGTGCCAGCAGTCCCGGGCGGGAACCGGAGACCCAGTACTTC.

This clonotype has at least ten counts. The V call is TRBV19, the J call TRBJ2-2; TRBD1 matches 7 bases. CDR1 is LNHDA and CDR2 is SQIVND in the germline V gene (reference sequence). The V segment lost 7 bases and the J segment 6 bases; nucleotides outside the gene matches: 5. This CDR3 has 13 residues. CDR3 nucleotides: TGTGCCAGTACCCCTACAGGGGCCGGGGAGCTGTTTTTT. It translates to CASTPTGAGELFF.

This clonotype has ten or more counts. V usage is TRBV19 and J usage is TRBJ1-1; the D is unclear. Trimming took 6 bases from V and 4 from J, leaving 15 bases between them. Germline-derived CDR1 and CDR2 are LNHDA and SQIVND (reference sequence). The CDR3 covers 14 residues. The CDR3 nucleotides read TGTGCCAGTAGCCTCCCGCTCCCGGGCACTGAAGCTTTCTTT. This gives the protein CASSLPLPGTEAFF.

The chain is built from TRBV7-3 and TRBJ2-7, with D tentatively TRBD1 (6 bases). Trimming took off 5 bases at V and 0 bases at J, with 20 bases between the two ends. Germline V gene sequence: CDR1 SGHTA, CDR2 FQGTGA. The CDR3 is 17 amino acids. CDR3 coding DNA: TGTGCCAGCAGCGAAACCAGGGGAGCGGCCTTCTCCTACGAGCAGTACTTC. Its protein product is CASSETRGAAFSYEQYF.

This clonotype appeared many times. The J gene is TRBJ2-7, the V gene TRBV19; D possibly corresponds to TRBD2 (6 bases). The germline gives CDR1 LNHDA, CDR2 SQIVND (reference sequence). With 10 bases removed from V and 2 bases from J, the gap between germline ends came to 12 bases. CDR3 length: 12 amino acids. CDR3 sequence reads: CATRGGTYEQYF. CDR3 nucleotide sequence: TGTGCCACCCGGGGAGGAACCTACGAGCAGTACTTC.

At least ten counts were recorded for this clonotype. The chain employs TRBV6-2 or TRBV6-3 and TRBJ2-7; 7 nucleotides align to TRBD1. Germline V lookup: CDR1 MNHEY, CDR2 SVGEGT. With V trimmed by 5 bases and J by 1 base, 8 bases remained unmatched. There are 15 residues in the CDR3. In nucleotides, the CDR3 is TGTGCCAGCAGTACACCGGGACAGCGTTCCTACGAGCAGTACTTC. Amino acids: CASSTPGQRSYEQYF.